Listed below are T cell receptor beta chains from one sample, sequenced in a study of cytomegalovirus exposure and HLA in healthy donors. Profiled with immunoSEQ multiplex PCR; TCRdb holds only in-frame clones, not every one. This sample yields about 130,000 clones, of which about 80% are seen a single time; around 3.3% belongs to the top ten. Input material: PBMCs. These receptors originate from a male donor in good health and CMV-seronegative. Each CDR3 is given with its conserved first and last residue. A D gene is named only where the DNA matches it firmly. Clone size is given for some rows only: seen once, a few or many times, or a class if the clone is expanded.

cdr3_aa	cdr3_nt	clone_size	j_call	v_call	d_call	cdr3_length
CASSPTGQGWRSNQPQHF	TGTGCCAGCAGTCCGACGGGACAGGGATGGAGAAGCAATCAGCCCCAGCATTTT	NA	TRBJ1-5	TRBV27	TRBD1	18
CASSLSGSGWYNEQFF	TGTGCCAGCAGCCTTAGCGGGAGCGGGTGGTACAATGAGCAGTTCTTC	NA	TRBJ2-1	TRBV7-2	TRBD2	16
CASSKDSSDTQYF	TGCGCCAGCAGCAAAGACAGTTCAGATACGCAGTATTTT	once	TRBJ2-3	TRBV5-1	NA	13
CASSLRRSSGNTIYF	TGTGCCAGCAGTCTTAGAAGAAGCTCTGGAAACACCATATATTTT	NA	TRBJ1-3	TRBV6-1	NA	15
CATSEQYNSPLHF	TGTGCCACCAGCGAGCAATACAATTCACCCCTCCACTTT	NA	TRBJ1-6	TRBV15	NA	13
CAISKGQPLEANTEAFF	TGTGCCATCAGTAAGGGACAGCCGCTCGAGGCGAACACTGAAGCTTTCTTT	NA	TRBJ1-1	TRBV10-3	TRBD1	17
CASSRDRVTYEQYF	TGTGCCAGCAGCAGGGACAGGGTAACCTACGAGCAGTACTTC	once	TRBJ2-7	TRBV5-6	TRBD1	14
CASSILAGVGDEQYF	TGTGCCAGTAGTATACTAGCGGGAGTCGGCGACGAGCAGTACTTC	once	TRBJ2-7	TRBV19	TRBD2	15
CASSLLLTGAGFMNTEAFF	TGTGCCAGCAGCTTGTTGTTGACAGGGGCCGGGTTTATGAACACTGAAGCTTTCTTT	NA	TRBJ1-1	TRBV7-2	TRBD1	19
CASSLVAGAGYGYTF	TGTGCCAGCAGCTTAGTTGCGGGTGCCGGCTATGGCTACACCTTC	NA	TRBJ1-2	TRBV7-2	NA	15
CASSEAWTSGGNEQFF	TGTGCCAGTAGTGAAGCATGGACTAGCGGTGGGAATGAGCAGTTCTTC	NA	TRBJ2-1	TRBV19	TRBD2	16
CAWSFGGASTDTQYF	TGTGCCTGGAGCTTCGGGGGTGCTAGCACAGATACGCAGTATTTT	NA	TRBJ2-3	TRBV30	NA	15
CAWSPRDRGNSPLHF	TGTGCCTGGAGTCCCCGGGACAGGGGAAATTCACCCCTCCACTTT	NA	TRBJ1-6	TRBV30	TRBD1	15
CASSVDFGGYNEQFF	TGCGCCAGCAGCGTCGACTTCGGAGGCTACAATGAGCAGTTCTTC	NA	TRBJ2-1	TRBV5-1	NA	15
CASSMTARQGGTYNEQFF	TGTGCCAGTAGTATGACCGCCCGGCAGGGGGGCACCTACAATGAGCAGTTCTTC	NA	TRBJ2-1	TRBV19	NA	18
CASSYDLQGYGANVLTF	TGTGCCAGTAGTTACGACCTACAGGGGTATGGGGCCAACGTCCTGACTTTC	NA	TRBJ2-6	TRBV19	TRBD1	17
CASSLTSSYEQYF	TGTGCCAGCAGTTTAACGAGCTCCTACGAGCAGTACTTC	NA	TRBJ2-7	TRBV27	NA	13
CASSVGGARGAERYTF	TGTGCCAGCAGCGTCGGGGGGGCCAGGGGTGCAGAGCGCTACACCTTC	NA	TRBJ1-2	TRBV5-8	NA	16
CASSATGRIGDTEAFF	TGTGCCAGCAGCGCCACCGGGAGGATCGGTGACACTGAAGCTTTCTTT	NA	TRBJ1-1	TRBV9	NA	16
CAWRVGTGGTEAFF	TGTGCCTGGAGGGTCGGGACAGGTGGCACTGAAGCTTTCTTT	few	TRBJ1-1	TRBV30	TRBD1	14
CASSTPGQGYGYTF	TGTGCCAGCAGTACGCCGGGACAGGGGTATGGCTACACCTTC	NA	TRBJ1-2	TRBV6-6	TRBD1	14
CSVTYFGKKIAGGNNEQFF	TGCAGCGTTACCTATTTTGGGAAGAAAATAGCGGGAGGAAACAATGAGCAGTTCTTC	few	TRBJ2-1	TRBV29-1	TRBD2	19
CASSLGGRPSTDTQYF	TGTGCCAGCAGCTTGGGGGGGCGACCTAGCACAGATACGCAGTATTTT	NA	TRBJ2-3	TRBV5-4	NA	16
CASTREMAYSQYF	TGTGCCAGCACCCGGGAAATGGCGTACAGTCAGTATTTC	once	TRBJ2-4	TRBV2	NA	13
CSSTNSGGGPLEAFF	TGTTCCAGCACCAATTCGGGGGGGGGACCCCTTGAAGCTTTCTTT	NA	TRBJ1-1	TRBV7-9	NA	15
CASSTGDEAFF	TGTGCCAGCAGCACAGGGGATGAAGCTTTCTTT	NA	TRBJ1-1	TRBV27	TRBD1	11
CASSLPGQDFMNTEAFF	TGTGCCAGCAGCTTACCGGGACAGGACTTTATGAACACTGAAGCTTTCTTT	NA	TRBJ1-1	TRBV11-2	TRBD1	17
CSVRGRRAGYTF	TGCAGCGTGCGGGGCCGTCGAGCCGGCTACACCTTC	once	TRBJ1-2	TRBV29-1	NA	12
CASSIRTETVPSGANVLTF	TGTGCCAGCAGCATAAGAACCGAGACAGTTCCCTCTGGGGCCAACGTCCTGACTTTC	few	TRBJ2-6	TRBV5-6	NA	19
CASSSRGGNGYYEQYF	TGTGCCAGCAGTTCTCGAGGAGGGAATGGGTACTACGAGCAGTACTTC	NA	TRBJ2-7	TRBV27	NA	16
CASSYSDSSEKLFF	TGTGCCAGCAGTTACTCGGACTCTTCTGAAAAACTGTTTTTT	NA	TRBJ1-4	TRBV6-6	NA	14
CASQREDSRPQHF	TGTGCCAGCCAGAGGGAGGACTCCAGGCCCCAGCATTTT	NA	TRBJ1-5	TRBV2	NA	13
CASSGAGGLGPGRQYF	TGCGCCAGCAGTGGAGCGGGAGGGCTGGGACCCGGGCGGCAGTACTTC	NA	TRBJ2-7	TRBV10-2	TRBD2	16
CASSATSLTDTQYF	TGTGCCAGCAGCGCTACTAGCCTCACAGATACGCAGTATTTT	once	TRBJ2-3	TRBV5-4	NA	14